This T cell receptor beta chain stems from a study of OX40 agonist ivuxolimab in advanced cancers. Study details: Patients in dose escalation had liver, melanoma, kidney or head and neck cancers.

The cohort excluded patients with autoimmune disease history or systemic immunosuppression. The CDR3 sequence is 12 residues long. The germline V gene has CDR1 GTSNPN and CDR2 SVGIG (reference sequence). V lost 5 bases and J lost 2, with 10 bases in between. Findings and caveats of the study: The mean number of expanded clones was higher in CD8+ T cells than in CD4+.

Produced via immunoSEQ multiplex PCR; TCRdb's table is partial and in-frame only. The sample holds approximately 30,000 clones, 85% seen once. Turning to this clone: Antigen unknown.

The chain couples TRBV30 to TRBJ2-7; D assignment may be TRBD1 or TRBD2 (5 bases each). The starting material was CD4+ or CD8+ T cells sorted from blood, obtained in a trial of the OX40 agonist ivuxolimab. This clonotype was sampled from an adult with an advanced solid tumor such as melanoma, head and neck, liver or kidney cancer. CDR3 nucleotides: TGTGCCTGGCACCAGGGAGCCTACGAGCAGTACTTC. Translating it yields CAWHQGAYEQYF.